This is a list of T cell receptor beta chains from one sample in a study of blood T cell repertoires in COVID-19. Assay used: immunoSEQ multiplex PCR; TCRdb lists only in-frame clones, some missing. The sample carries 150,000 to 180,000 clones, about 80% recorded once. The sample was peripheral blood. The origin of the receptors is a woman aged 55 to 70 with COVID-19, enrolled during active disease. Both conserved end residues are part of each CDR3. A D gene is named only where the DNA matches it firmly. Expanded clones are given a class, and other clones once, few, many or no size at all.

D,V,J,size,CDR3,DNA
TRBD1,TRBV29-1,TRBJ1-2,-,CSVARTGQGVYGYTF,TGCAGCGTTGCCCGGACGGGACAGGGTGTCTATGGCTACACCTTC
-,TRBV5-1,TRBJ1-5,-,CASSLDSYSNQPQHF,TGCGCCAGCAGCTTGGACAGCTATAGCAATCAGCCCCAGCATTTT
-,TRBV7-9,TRBJ1-5,-,CASSLTGMNQPQHF,TGTGCCAGCAGCTTAACAGGGATGAATCAGCCCCAGCATTTT
-,TRBV6-1,TRBJ1-2,-,CASSEAFDYGYTF,TGTGCCAGCAGTGAAGCGTTCGACTATGGCTACACCTTC
-,TRBV7-2,TRBJ1-1,-,CASSLRSGGILRNTEAFF,TGTGCCAGCAGCTTAAGGTCGGGAGGAATTTTGAGGAACACTGAAGCTTTCTTT
-,TRBV30,TRBJ1-1,few,CAWMTGAEAFF,TGTGCCTGGATGACAGGCGCTGAAGCTTTCTTT
-,TRBV6-5,TRBJ2-5,-,CASRDTGETQYF,TGTGCCAGCAGGGACACCGGGGAGACCCAGTACTTC
-,TRBV3-1/TRBV3-2,TRBJ1-1,-,CASREGQLLMNTEAFF,TGTGCCAGCAGGGAAGGACAGCTCCTGATGAACACTGAAGCTTTCTTT
TRBD1,TRBV9,TRBJ1-2,-,CASSAGGGLGYGYTF,TGTGCCAGCAGCGCCGGAGGGGGCCTGGGCTATGGCTACACCTTC
TRBD1,TRBV7-9,TRBJ1-2,-,CASSLSQGGDYGYTF,TGTGCCAGCAGCTTAAGCCAGGGGGGTGACTATGGCTACACCTTC
TRBD1,TRBV2,TRBJ1-4,-,CASSEGGTGNEKLFF,TGTGCCAGCAGTGAGGGGGGGACAGGGAACGAAAAACTGTTTTTT
TRBD2,TRBV18,TRBJ2-1,-,CASSPRLAGEDEQFF,TGTGCCAGCTCACCTCGTCTAGCGGGAGAGGATGAGCAGTTCTTC
-,TRBV6-4,TRBJ1-2,few,CASSDYSGGARYGYTF,TGTGCCAGCAGTGACTACTCAGGCGGGGCTAGATATGGCTACACCTTC
-,TRBV5-5,TRBJ2-5,-,CASSPGRGGRETQYF,TGTGCCAGCAGCCCGGGGAGGGGGGGCCGAGAGACCCAGTACTTC
TRBD1,TRBV2,TRBJ1-2,-,CASSEGQNYGYTF,TGTGCCAGCAGTGAGGGACAGAACTATGGCTACACCTTC
TRBD1,TRBV5-1,TRBJ1-2,-,CASSDRDRNYGYTF,TGCGCCAGCAGCGACCGGGACAGAAACTATGGCTACACCTTC
-,TRBV19,TRBJ2-2,-,CATPGKLTTGELFF,TGTGCCACCCCGGGGAAGCTTACGACCGGGGAGCTGTTTTTT
TRBD1,TRBV5-1,TRBJ1-4,-,CASSLVPGTGDEKLFF,TGCGCCAGCAGCTTGGTCCCCGGGACAGGGGATGAAAAACTGTTTTTT
-,TRBV9,TRBJ2-7,-,CASSEGSGYEQYF,TGTGCCAGCAGCGAGGGCAGCGGATACGAGCAGTACTTC
TRBD1,TRBV2,TRBJ1-6,-,CASSGQGNSPLHF,TGTGCCAGCAGTGGACAGGGGAATTCACCCCTCCACTTT
TRBD2,TRBV5-8,TRBJ2-1,-,CASSLRLAGVRFF,TGTGCCAGCAGCTTACGACTAGCGGGAGTTCGGTTCTTC
-,TRBV6-1,TRBJ2-6,-,CASSELAGTGANVLTF,TGTGCCAGCAGTGAACTGGCAGGGACTGGGGCCAACGTCCTGACTTTC
-,TRBV18,TRBJ1-3,-,CASSPKHSSGNTIYF,TGTGCCAGCTCACCAAAACATTCCTCTGGAAACACCATATATTTT
TRBD1,TRBV3-1/TRBV3-2,TRBJ1-1,-,CASSRTGETEAFF,TGTGCCAGCAGTCGAACAGGGGAAACTGAAGCTTTCTTT
-,TRBV13,TRBJ1-5,once,CASSRGTLSNQPQHF,TGTGCCAGCAGCCGTGGGACATTAAGCAATCAGCCCCAGCATTTT
TRBD1,TRBV6-5,TRBJ1-5,once,CASSRDRVKQPQHF,TGTGCCAGCAGCCGGGACAGGGTAAAACAGCCCCAGCATTTT
-,TRBV11-2,TRBJ2-2,-,CASSLGGGGTRELFF,TGTGCCAGCAGCTTAGGAGGGGGGGGAACCCGGGAGCTGTTTTTT
-,TRBV19,TRBJ2-7,-,CASSISGRGRNEQYF,TGTGCCAGTAGTATTTCGGGCAGGGGGAGGAACGAGCAGTACTTC
-,TRBV5-1,TRBJ2-1,-,CASSLQEYNEQFF,TGCGCCAGCAGCTTACAGGAGTACAATGAGCAGTTCTTC
TRBD2,TRBV7-7,TRBJ2-1,-,CASSLRGDEQFF,TGTGCCAGCAGCCTTCGGGGGGATGAGCAGTTCTTC
-,TRBV2,TRBJ1-6,once,CASMGRVYNSPLHF,TGTGCCAGCATGGGGAGGGTTTATAATTCACCCCTCCACTTT
TRBD1,TRBV10-2,TRBJ2-2,-,CASRDRGATTGELFF,TGCGCCAGCAGGGACAGGGGGGCGACCACCGGGGAGCTGTTTTTT